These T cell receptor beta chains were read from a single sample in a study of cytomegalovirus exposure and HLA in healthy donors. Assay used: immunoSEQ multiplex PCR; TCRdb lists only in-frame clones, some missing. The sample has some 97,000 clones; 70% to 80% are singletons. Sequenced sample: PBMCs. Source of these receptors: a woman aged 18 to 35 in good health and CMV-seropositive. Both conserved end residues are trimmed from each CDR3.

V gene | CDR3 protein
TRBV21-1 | ASSPGGHQPQH
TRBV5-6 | ASSLTLVGAYEQY
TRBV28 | ASSLLGGHRYGYT
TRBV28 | ASSGAGGRDGYT
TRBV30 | AWSVRTVMNTEAF
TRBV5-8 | ASSQMGLADNEQF
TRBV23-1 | ASSQSSLPIRGNEQF
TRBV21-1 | ASSPGTGGEMRTGELF
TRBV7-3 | ASSWGTGEGETQY
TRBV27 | ASSTTLRQGSVF
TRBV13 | ASSSRADTQY
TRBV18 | ASSPLTGVGANVLT
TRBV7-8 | ASSLLAGGPAYEQY
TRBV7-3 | ASSSPGQGYNEQF
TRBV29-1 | SVEAGADTQY
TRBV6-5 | ASSWGKFQETQY
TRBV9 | ASSVALRASGSLPYNEQF
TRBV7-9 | ASSLSRLLVSEQF
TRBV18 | ASSPSGQNTEAF
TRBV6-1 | ASSLAVWDTQY
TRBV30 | AWSVPTGEQF
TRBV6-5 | ASSSGQGQGETQY
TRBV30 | AWSVPIGRRREQY
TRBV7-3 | ASSPSWTARSGANVLT
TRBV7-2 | ASSRGGGGAEAF
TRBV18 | ASSPPGQPETQY
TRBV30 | AWRRDRSGNTIY
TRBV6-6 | ASSYTTGDYGYT
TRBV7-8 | ASSLDIASEQF
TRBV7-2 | ASSRGQNQPQH
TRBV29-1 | SVEGGRDQPQH
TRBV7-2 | ASSPSLAGDQETQY
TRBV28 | ASSSPSGGNGYT
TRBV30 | AWKGQSAGELF
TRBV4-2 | ASSQDGRTSGYGTQY
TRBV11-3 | ASSPGGYEQY
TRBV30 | ARTGQGREVDTQY
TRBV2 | ASSYQGAANYGYT
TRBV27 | ASSSRQPLEQY
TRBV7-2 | ASSLTSGAYEQY
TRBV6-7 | ASSYLNRVDTQY
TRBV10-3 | AISAGQGQSSEAF
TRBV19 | ASSIPGGGYT
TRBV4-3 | ASSQDRQGPYNEQF
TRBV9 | ASSTMGEGLYNEQF